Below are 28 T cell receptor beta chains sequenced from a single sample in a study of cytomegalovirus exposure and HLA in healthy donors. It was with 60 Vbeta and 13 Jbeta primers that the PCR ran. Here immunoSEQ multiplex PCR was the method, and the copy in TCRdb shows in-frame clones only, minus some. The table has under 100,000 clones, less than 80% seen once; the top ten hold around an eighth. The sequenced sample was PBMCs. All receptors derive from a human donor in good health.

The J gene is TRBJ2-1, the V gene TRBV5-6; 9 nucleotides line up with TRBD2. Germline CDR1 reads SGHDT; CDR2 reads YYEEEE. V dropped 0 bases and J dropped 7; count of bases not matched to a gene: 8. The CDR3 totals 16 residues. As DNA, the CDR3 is TGTGCCAGCAGCTTGGTTTCGCTAGCGGGGAGGAATGAGCAGTTCTTC. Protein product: CASSLVSLAGRNEQFF.

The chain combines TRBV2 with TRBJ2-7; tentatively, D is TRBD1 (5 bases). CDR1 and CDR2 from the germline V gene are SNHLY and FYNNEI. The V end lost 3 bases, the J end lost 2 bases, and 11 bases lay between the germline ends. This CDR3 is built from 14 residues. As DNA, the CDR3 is TGTGCCAGCAGTGAGACAGTTTGGACCTACGAGCAGTACTTC. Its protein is CASSETVWTYEQYF.

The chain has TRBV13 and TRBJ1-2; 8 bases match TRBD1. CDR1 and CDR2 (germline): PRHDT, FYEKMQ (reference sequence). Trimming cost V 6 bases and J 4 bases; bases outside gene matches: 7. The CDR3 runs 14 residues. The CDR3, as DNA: TGTGCCAGCAGACAGCCAGGGGGCTTCTATGGCTACACCTTC. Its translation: CASRQPGGFYGYTF. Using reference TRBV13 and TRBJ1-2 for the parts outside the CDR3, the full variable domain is AAGVIQSPRHLIKEKRETATLKCYPIPRHDTVYWYQQGPGQDPQFLISFYEKMQSDKGSIPDRFSAQQFSDYHSELNMSSLELGDSALYFCASRQPGGFYGYTFGSGTRLTVV.

The CDR3 region is CAIIGLAGNNEQFF. CDR3 bases: TGTGCCATCATTGGACTAGCGGGGAACAATGAGCAGTTCTTC. The chain combines TRBV2 with TRBJ2-1; 12 nucleotides agree with TRBD2. The CDR3 loop spans 14 amino acids. The V gene end was trimmed by 10 bases and the J gene end by 5 bases; junction bases not matched to a gene: 6. CDR1 SNHLY and CDR2 FYNNEI come from the germline V gene.

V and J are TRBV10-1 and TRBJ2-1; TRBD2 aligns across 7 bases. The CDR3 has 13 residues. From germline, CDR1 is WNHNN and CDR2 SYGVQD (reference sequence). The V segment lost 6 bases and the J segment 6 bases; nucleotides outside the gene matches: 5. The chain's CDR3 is CASSSGAGNEQFF. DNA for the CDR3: TGCGCCAGCAGCAGCGGGGCTGGCAATGAGCAGTTCTTC.

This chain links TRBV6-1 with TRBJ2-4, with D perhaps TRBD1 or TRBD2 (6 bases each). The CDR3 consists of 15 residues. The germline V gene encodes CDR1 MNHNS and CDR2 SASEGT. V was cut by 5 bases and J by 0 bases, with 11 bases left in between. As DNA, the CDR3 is TGTGCCAGCAGTCAAGGGGGGCTAGCCAAAAACATTCAGTACTTC. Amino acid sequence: CASSQGGLAKNIQYF.

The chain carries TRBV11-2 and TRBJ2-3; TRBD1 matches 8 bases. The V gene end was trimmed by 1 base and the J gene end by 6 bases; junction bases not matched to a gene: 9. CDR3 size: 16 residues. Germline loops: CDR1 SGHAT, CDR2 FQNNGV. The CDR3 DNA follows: TGTGCCAGCAGCTTAGCCCTGACAGGGGCGGGGGATACGCAGTATTTT. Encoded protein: CASSLALTGAGDTQYF.

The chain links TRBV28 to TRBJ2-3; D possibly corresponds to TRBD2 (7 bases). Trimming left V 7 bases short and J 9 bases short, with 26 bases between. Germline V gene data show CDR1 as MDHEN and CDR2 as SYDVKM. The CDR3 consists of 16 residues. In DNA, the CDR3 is TGTGCCAGCATGGGGGCTAGCGGTTGGGCGGTACTAACGCAGTATTTT. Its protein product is CASMGASGWAVLTQYF.

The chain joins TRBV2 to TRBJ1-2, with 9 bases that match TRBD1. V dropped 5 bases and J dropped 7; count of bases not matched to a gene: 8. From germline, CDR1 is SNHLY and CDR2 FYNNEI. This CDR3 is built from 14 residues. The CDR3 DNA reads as TGTGCCAGCAGTCCAGGGACAGGGAAGTTTGGCTACACCTTC. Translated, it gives CASSPGTGKFGYTF.

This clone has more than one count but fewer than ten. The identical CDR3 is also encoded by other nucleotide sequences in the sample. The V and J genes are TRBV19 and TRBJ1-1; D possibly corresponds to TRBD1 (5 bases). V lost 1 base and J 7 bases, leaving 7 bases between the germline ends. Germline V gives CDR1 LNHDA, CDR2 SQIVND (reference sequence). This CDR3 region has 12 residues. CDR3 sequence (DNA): TGTGCCAGTAGTATAGGGGGCAGTGAAGCTTTCTTT. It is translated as CASSIGGSEAFF.

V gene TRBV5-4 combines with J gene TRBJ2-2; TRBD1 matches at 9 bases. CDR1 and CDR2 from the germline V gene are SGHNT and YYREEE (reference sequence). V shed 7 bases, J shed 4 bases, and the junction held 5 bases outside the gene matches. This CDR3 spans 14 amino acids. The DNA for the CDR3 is TGTGCCAGCGGATACAGGGGGCCCACCGGGGAGCTGTTTTTT. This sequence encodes CASGYRGPTGELFF.

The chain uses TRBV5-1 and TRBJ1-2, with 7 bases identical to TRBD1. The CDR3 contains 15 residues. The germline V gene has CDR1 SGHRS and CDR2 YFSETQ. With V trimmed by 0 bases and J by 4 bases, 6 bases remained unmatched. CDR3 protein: CASSLVADRAYGYTF. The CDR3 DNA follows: TGCGCCAGCAGCTTGGTTGCTGACAGGGCCTATGGCTACACCTTC.

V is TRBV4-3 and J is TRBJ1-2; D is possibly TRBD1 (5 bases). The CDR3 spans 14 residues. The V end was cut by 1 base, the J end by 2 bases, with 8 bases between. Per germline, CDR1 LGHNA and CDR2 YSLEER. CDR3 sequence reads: CASSQVDSNYGYTF. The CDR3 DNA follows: TGCGCCAGCAGCCAAGTAGACAGCAACTATGGCTACACCTTC.

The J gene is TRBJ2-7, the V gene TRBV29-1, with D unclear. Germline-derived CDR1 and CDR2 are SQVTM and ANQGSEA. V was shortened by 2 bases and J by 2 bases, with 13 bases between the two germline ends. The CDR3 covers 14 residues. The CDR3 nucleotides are TGCAGCGTTGAAAGGCAGGCCCCTACCTACGAGCAGTACTTC. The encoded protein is CSVERQAPTYEQYF.

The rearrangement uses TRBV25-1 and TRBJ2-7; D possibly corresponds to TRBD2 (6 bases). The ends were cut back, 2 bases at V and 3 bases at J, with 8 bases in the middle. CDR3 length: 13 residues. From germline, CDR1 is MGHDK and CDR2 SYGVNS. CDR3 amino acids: CASSEMGGYEQYF. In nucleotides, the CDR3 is TGTGCCAGCAGTGAAATGGGGGGCTACGAGCAGTACTTC.

The CDR3 DNA sequence: TGCGCCAGCAGCTGGGGGGGCACAGATACGCAGTATTTT. Encoded protein: CASSWGGTDTQYF. This chain connects TRBV5-1 to TRBJ2-3; maybe TRBD2 (6 bases). The V end was cut by 3 bases, the J end by 1 base, with 6 bases between. Per germline, CDR1 SGHRS and CDR2 YFSETQ. This CDR3 is built from 13 residues.

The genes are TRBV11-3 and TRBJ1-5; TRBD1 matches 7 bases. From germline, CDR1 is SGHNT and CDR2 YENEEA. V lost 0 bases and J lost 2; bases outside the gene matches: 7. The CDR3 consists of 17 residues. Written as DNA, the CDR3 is TGTGCCAGCAGCTTAGAATGTCCCGACAGGGGCAATCAGCCCCAGCATTTT. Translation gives CASSLECPDRGNQPQHF.

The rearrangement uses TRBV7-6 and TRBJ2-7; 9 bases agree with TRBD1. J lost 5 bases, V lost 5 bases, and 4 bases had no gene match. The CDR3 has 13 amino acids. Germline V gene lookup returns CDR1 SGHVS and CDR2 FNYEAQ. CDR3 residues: CASSQGTGNEQYF. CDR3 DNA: TGTGCCAGCAGCCAAGGGACAGGGAACGAGCAGTACTTC.

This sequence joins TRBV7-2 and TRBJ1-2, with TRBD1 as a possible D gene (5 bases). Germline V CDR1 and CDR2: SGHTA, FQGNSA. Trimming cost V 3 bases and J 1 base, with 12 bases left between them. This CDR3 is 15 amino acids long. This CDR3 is CASSFTGRNNYGYTF. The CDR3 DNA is TGTGCCAGCAGCTTTACAGGAAGAAATAACTATGGCTACACCTTC.

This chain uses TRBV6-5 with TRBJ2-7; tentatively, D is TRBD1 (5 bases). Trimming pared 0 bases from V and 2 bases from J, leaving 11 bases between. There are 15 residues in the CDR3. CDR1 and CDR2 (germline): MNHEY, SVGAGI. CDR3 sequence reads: CASSYSSRVAYEQYF. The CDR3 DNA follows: TGTGCCAGCAGTTACTCGAGCAGGGTAGCCTACGAGCAGTACTTC.

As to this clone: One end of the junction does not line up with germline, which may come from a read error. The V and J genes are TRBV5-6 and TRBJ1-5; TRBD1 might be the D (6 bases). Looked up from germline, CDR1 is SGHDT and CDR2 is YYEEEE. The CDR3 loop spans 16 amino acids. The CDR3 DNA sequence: TGTGCCAGCAGCCAAACGGGACAATTGGGCAATCAGCCCCAGAATTTT. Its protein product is CASSQTGQLGNQPQNF.

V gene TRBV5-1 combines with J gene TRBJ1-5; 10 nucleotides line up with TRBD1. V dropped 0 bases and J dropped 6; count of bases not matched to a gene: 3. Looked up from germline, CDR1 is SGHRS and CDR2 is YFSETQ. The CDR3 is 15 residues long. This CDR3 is CASSLGQGAFQPQHF. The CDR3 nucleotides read TGCGCCAGCAGCTTGGGACAGGGGGCATTTCAGCCCCAGCATTTT.

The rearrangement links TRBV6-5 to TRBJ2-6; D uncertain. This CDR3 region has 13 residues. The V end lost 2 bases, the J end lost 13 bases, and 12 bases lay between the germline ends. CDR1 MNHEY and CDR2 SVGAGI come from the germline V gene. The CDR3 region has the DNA TGTGCCAGCAGTTACGGGTCAGAACTAGTCCTGACTTTC. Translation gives CASSYGSELVLTF.

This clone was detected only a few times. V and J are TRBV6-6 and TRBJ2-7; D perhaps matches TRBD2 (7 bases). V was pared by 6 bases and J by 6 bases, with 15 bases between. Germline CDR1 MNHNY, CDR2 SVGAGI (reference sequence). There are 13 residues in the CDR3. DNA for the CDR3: TGTGCCAGCAGCGGGGGGCCCTTCGGCGAGCAGTACTTC. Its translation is CASSGGPFGEQYF.

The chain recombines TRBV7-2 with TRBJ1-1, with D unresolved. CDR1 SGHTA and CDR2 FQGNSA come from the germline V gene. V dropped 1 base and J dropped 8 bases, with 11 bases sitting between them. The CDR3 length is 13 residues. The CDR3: CASSLVYTEEAFF. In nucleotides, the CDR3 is TGTGCCAGCAGCTTAGTTTACACGGAGGAAGCTTTCTTT.

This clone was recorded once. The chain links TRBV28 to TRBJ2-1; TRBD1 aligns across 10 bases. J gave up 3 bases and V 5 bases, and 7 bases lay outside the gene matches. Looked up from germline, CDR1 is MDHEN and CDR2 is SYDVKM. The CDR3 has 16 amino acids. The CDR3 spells CASSARQGANYNEQFF. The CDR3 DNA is TGTGCCAGCAGTGCGAGACAGGGGGCGAACTACAATGAGCAGTTCTTC.

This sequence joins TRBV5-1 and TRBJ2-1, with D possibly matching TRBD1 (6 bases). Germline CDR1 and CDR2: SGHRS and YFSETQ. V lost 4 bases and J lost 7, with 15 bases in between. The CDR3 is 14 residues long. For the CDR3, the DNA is TGCGCCAGCAGCCACGAACAGGGTCTAAATGAGCAGTTCTTC. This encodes CASSHEQGLNEQFF.

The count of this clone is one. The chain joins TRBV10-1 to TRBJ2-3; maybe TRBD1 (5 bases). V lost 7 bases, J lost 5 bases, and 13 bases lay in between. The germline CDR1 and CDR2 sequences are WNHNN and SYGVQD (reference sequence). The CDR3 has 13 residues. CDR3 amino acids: CASNSGFQDTQYF. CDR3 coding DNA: TGCGCCAGCAACTCAGGGTTTCAAGATACGCAGTATTTT.